This T cell receptor beta chain emerged from a study of identical twins. General study results and limits: There was more out-of-frame TCR alpha sharing in monozygotic twins than models estimated. A partial confounding effect on zero-insertion analyses could come from invariant MAIT and iNKT cells.

TCRdb fed the 5' RACE reads into MiXCR, producing one record per CDR3 protein. The data show roughly 350,000 distinct CDR3 sequences, about 12% seen once. This clonotype was detected ten times or more. Antigen specificity is unknown. The CDR3 is made up of 14 amino acids. Germline assignment: CDR1 ENHRY and CDR2 SYGVKD. V gave up 6 bases and J gave up 6 bases; unmatched junction bases: 11. This sample was also put to use in a study of yellow fever vaccine responses in identical twins.

Sequencing input: CD8+ T cells sorted from blood. The V call is TRBV10-3, the J call TRBJ2-7; 7 nucleotides line up with TRBD2. This clonotype was obtained from a woman younger than 35 in good health. This chain's CDR3 is CAISPRAGDFEQYF. The CDR3 DNA reads TGTGCCATCAGCCCCAGGGCGGGAGACTTCGAGCAGTACTTC.